This entry lists 11 T cell receptor beta chains sequenced from one sample in a study of blood T cell repertoires in COVID-19. Only in-frame clones appear in the TCRdb table, and some are missing; sequencing was by immunoSEQ multiplex PCR. The profile shows some 40,000 clones, around 80% of them singletons. Sequencing used peripheral blood. These receptors were taken from a man in his 70s with acute or convalescent COVID-19.

V and J are TRBV5-6 and TRBJ1-2; D might be TRBD1 (5 bases). Looked up from germline, CDR1 is SGHDT and CDR2 is YYEEEE. This CDR3 region has 15 residues. The ends were cut back, 1 base at V and 4 bases at J, with 14 bases in the middle. CDR3 in DNA: TGTGCCAGCAGCTTGTCGGGGGAGGATAGCTATGGCTACACCTTC. This sequence encodes CASSLSGEDSYGYTF.

This clone was seen once. This chain uses TRBV11-3 with TRBJ2-3; 7 bases match TRBD1. Germline V gene lookup returns CDR1 SGHNT and CDR2 YENEEA. V lost 4 bases to trimming and J lost 3 bases; unmatched junction nucleotides: 7. The CDR3 extends over 15 amino acids. The CDR3, as DNA: TGTGCCAGCAGCTGGGGGACAGCGAGGACAGATACGCAGTATTTT. This gives the protein CASSWGTARTDTQYF.

The V and J genes are TRBV27 and TRBJ2-4, with a possible D match to TRBD1 (6 bases). Germline V gives CDR1 MNHEY, CDR2 SMNVEV (reference sequence). Between the trimmed V and J ends, which lost 5 bases and 1 base, there was a span of 15 bases. The CDR3 consists of 16 residues. The CDR3 here is CASSLQGYEAKNIQYF. The CDR3 region has the DNA TGTGCCAGCAGTCTACAGGGATATGAGGCCAAAAACATTCAGTACTTC.

Only a few counts were recorded for this clone. The chain is built from TRBV6-5 and TRBJ2-1, with 9 positions matching TRBD2. The CDR3 contains 14 residues. Looked up from germline, CDR1 is MNHEY and CDR2 is SVGAGI. The CDR3 DNA reads as TGTGCTCCTAGGGCGCGGGAGGGCCTCAATGAGCAGTTCTTC. The encoded protein is CAPRAREGLNEQFF.

The chain carries TRBV5-1 and TRBJ1-3; 7 positions match TRBD1. With V trimmed by 0 bases and J by 2 bases, 5 bases remained unmatched. The germline V gene encodes CDR1 SGHRS and CDR2 YFSETQ. The CDR3 spans 16 residues. The CDR3 reads CASSLAGDRTGNTIYF. In nucleotides, the CDR3 is TGCGCCAGCAGCTTGGCAGGGGACAGAACTGGAAACACCATATATTTT. The whole variable domain, remainder taken from reference TRBV5-1 and TRBJ1-3, is KAGVTQTPRYLIKTRGQQVTLSCSPISGHRSVSWYQQTPGQGLQFLFEYFSETQRNKGNFPGRFSGRQFSNSRSEMNVSTLELGDSALYLCASSLAGDRTGNTIYFGEGSWLTVV.

CDR3 in amino acids: CASSAPRQGVSTDTQYF. CDR3 nucleotide sequence: TGTGCCAGCAGTGCGCCGCGACAGGGAGTTAGCACAGATACGCAGTATTTT. This chain links TRBV25-1 with TRBJ2-3; TRBD1 matches at 7 bases. V lost 4 bases, J lost 0 bases, and 10 bases stayed unmatched. Germline CDR1 is MGHDK and CDR2 is SYGVNS. The CDR3 is 17 residues long.

The chain recombines TRBV4-1 with TRBJ1-5; a possible D gene is TRBD1 (6 bases). V lost 1 base and J 4 bases, leaving 14 bases between the germline ends. The CDR3 covers 16 residues. From germline, CDR1 is MGHRA and CDR2 YSYEKL. CDR3 coding DNA: TGCGCCAGCAGCCAAGTGCGGGCGCAGGGGAATCAGCCCCAGCATTTT. Translating it yields CASSQVRAQGNQPQHF.

The chain couples TRBV6-2 or TRBV6-3 to TRBJ2-7, with 9 bases aligning to TRBD2. V gave up 2 bases and J gave up 0 bases; unmatched junction bases: 11. The CDR3 runs to 18 residues. Germline CDR1 is MNHEY and CDR2 is SVGEGT. The CDR3 DNA reads TGTGCCAGCAGTTACCCTGAGGCAAGCGGGAGGTACTCCTACGAGCAGTACTTC. Its translation: CASSYPEASGRYSYEQYF.

This clone was seen more than once but under ten times. The genes are TRBV4-3 and TRBJ2-5, with 10 bases fitting TRBD2. V dropped 1 base and J dropped 4; count of bases not matched to a gene: 6. This CDR3 is 16 amino acids long. Germline lookup yields CDR1 LGHNA and CDR2 YSLEER. The CDR3 DNA sequence: TGCGCCAGCAGCCAAGGTGTAGCGGGGGGCGGAGAGACCCAGTACTTC. Translation: CASSQGVAGGGETQYF.

J is TRBJ1-6 and V is TRBV12-2. TRBV12-2 is flagged as a pseudogene. CDR3 length equals 15 residues. The CDR3 sequence: CASRLARVLRSPLHF. CDR3 nucleotide sequence: TGTGCAAGTCGCTTAGCGAGGGTATTGCGATCACCCCTCCACTTT.

V usage is TRBV5-6 and J usage is TRBJ2-7; D is unresolved. The V and J ends lost 0 bases and 5 bases respectively, with 12 bases between them. The CDR3 has 14 residues. CDR1 is SGHDT and CDR2 is YYEEEE in the germline V gene. The CDR3 here is CASSLGPLSDEQYF. The CDR3 DNA sequence: TGTGCCAGCAGCTTGGGGCCGCTCTCTGACGAGCAGTACTTC.